The T cell receptor beta chain under discussion was sequenced for a study of cytomegalovirus exposure and HLA in healthy donors. For the study at large: An early release of data contained approximately 80 million unique TCRs, which came from HLA-typed donors.

CDR3 length equals 14 residues. V shed 4 bases, J shed 3 bases, and the junction held 0 bases outside the gene matches. The germline V gene encodes CDR1 MNHEY and CDR2 SMNVEV (reference sequence). PCR employed 60 Vbeta and 13 Jbeta primers. The method was immunoSEQ multiplex PCR; TCRdb's version includes in-frame clones alone and lacks a portion of them. There are approximately 260,000 clones in the sample; roughly 81% occur only once, and roughly 2% lies in the top ten. Points from the study as a whole: Only CMV serostatus was available as immune exposure information. Generally TCR sequences proved uncommon, though certain public TCRs appeared in numerous donors.

About this clone itself: The antigen remains undetermined.

Nominal health characterized the donors when sampled, though unrecorded immune exposures were likely. This sequence was found in a woman between 35 and 50 years old in good health and CMV-seropositive. The chain employs TRBV27 and TRBJ2-1, with TRBD2 matching 10 bases. The sequencing input was PBMCs. The CDR3, as DNA: TGTGCCAGCAGTTGGACTAGCGGCTACAATGAGCAGTTCTTC. This gives the protein CASSWTSGYNEQFF.